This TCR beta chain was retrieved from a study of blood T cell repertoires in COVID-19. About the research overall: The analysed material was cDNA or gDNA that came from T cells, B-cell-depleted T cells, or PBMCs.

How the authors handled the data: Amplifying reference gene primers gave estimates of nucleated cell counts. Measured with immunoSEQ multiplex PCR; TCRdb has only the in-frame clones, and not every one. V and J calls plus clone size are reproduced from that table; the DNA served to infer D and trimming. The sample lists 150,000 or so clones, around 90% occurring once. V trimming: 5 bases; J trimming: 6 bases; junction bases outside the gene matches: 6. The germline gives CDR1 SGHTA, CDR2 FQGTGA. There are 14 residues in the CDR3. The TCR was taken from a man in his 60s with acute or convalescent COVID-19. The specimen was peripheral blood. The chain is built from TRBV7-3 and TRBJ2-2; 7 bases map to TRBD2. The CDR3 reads CASSAGRGAGELFF. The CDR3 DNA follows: TGTGCCAGCAGCGCAGGGAGGGGCGCCGGGGAGCTGTTTTTT.